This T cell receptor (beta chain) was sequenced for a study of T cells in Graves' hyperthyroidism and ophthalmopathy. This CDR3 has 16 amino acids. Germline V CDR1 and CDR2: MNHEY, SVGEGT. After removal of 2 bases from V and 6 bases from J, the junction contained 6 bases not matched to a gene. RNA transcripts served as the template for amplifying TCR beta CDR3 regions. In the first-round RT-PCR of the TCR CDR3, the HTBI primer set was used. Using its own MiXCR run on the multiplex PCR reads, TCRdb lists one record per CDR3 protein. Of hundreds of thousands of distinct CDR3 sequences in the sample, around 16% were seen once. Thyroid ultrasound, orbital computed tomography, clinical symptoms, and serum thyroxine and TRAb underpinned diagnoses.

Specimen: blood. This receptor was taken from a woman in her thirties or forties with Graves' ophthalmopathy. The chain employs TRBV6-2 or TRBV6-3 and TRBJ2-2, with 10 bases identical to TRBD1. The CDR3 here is CASSYPRQGASGELFF. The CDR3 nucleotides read TGTGCCAGCAGTTACCCCCGACAGGGGGCTTCCGGGGAGCTGTTTTTT.